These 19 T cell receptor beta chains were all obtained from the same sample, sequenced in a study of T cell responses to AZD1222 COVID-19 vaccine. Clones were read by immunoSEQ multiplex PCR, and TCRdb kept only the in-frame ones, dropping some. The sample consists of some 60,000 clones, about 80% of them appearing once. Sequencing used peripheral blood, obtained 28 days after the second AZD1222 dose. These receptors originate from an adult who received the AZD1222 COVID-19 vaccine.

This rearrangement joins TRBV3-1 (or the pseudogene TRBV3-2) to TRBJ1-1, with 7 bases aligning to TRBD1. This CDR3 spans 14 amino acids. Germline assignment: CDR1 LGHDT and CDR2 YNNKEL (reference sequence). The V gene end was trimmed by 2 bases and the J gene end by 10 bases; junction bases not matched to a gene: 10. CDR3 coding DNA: TGTGCCAGCAGCCAAACAGGGGAGGGTTTTCGAGCTTTCTTT. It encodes CASSQTGEGFRAFF.

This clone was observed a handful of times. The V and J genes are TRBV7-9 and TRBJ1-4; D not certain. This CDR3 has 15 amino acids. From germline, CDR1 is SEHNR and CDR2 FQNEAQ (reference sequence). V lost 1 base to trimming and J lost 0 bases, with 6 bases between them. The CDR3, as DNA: TGTGCCAGCAGCTTAGACGGAACAACTAATGAAAAACTGTTTTTT. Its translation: CASSLDGTTNEKLFF.

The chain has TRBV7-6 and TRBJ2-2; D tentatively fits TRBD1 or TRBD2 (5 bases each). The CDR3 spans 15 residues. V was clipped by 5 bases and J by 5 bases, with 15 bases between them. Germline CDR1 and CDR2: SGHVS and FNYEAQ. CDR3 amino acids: CASSIGDPITGELFF. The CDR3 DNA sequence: TGTGCCAGCAGCATCGGGGACCCAATTACCGGGGAGCTGTTTTTT.

This chain's CDR3 is CASSDLAGSDTQYF. CDR3 DNA sequence: TGTGCCAGTAGCGACCTCGCGGGGTCAGATACGCAGTATTTT. The chain has TRBV19 and TRBJ2-3, with D possibly being TRBD2 (6 bases). The germline V gene has CDR1 LNHDA and CDR2 SQIVND (reference sequence). This CDR3 region has 14 residues. Trimming took 6 bases from V and 4 from J, leaving 14 bases between them.

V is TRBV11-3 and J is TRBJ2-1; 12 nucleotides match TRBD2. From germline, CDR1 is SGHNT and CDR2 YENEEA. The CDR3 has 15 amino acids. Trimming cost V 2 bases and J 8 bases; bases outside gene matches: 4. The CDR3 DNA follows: TGTGCCAGCAGCTTAAGACTAGCGGGGGTGGATGAGCAGTTCTTC. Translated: CASSLRLAGVDEQFF.

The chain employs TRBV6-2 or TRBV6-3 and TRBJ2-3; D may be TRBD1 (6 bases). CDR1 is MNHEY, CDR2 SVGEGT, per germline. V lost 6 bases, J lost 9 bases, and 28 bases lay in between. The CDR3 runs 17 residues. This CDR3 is CASSLPVDRNAQITQYF. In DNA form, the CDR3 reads TGTGCCAGCAGCCTCCCCGTGGACAGAAATGCACAGATAACGCAGTATTTT.

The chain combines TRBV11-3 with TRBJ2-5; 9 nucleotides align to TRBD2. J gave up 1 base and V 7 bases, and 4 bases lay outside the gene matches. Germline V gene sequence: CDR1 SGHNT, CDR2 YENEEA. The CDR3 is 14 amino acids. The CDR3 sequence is CASTLAGSQETQYF. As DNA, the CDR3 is TGTGCCAGCACCCTAGCGGGATCCCAAGAGACCCAGTACTTC.

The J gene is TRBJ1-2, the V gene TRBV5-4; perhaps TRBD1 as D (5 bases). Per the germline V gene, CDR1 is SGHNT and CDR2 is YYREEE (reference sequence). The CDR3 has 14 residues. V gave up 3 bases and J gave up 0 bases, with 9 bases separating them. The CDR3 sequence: CASSWMTANYGYTF. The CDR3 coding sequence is TGTGCCAGCAGCTGGATGACAGCTAACTATGGCTACACCTTC.

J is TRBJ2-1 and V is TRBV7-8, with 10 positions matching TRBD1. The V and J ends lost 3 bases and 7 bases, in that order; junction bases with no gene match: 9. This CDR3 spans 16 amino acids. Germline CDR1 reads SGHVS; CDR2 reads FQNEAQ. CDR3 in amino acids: CASSFSAGQGGNEQFF. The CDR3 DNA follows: TGTGCCAGCAGCTTTTCCGCCGGACAGGGGGGGAATGAGCAGTTCTTC.

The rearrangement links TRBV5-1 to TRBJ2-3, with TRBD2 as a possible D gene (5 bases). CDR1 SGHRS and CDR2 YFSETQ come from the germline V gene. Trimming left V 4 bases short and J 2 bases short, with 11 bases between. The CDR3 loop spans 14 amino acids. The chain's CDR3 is CASSLGLSTDTQYF. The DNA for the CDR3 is TGCGCCAGCAGCCTTGGACTCTCCACAGATACGCAGTATTTT.

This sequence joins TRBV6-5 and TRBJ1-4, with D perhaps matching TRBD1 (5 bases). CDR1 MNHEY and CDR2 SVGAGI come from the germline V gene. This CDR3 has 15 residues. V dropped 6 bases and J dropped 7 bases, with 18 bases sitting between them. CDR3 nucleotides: TGTGCCAGCAGAGACCGGGGGAGAGGGGCTGAAAAACTGTTTTTT. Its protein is CASRDRGRGAEKLFF.

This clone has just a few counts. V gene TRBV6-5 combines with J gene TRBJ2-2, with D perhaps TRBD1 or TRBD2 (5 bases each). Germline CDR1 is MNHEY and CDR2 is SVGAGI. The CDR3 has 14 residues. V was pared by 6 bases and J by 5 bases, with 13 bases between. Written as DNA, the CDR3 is TGTGCCAGCAGAATACGAGGGGATACCGGGGAGCTGTTTTTT. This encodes CASRIRGDTGELFF.

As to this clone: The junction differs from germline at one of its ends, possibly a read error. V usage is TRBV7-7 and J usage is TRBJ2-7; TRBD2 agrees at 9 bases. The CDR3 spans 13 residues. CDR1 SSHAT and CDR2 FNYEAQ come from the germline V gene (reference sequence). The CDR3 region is CASSLGRGGEQYF. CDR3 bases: TGTGCTAGCAGCTTAGGGCGGGGGGGCGAGCAGTACTTC.

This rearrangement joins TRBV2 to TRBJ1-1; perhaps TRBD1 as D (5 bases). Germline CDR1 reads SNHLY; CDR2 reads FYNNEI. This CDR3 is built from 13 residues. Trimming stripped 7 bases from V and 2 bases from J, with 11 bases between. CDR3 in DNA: TGTGCCAGCATGGAACAGGTTAACACTGAAGCTTTCTTT. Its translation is CASMEQVNTEAFF.

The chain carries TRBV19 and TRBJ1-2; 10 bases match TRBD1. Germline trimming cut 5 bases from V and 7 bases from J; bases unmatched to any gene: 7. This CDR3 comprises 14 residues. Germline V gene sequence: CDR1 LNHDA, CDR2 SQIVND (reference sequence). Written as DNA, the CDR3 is TGTGCCAGTAGTCCGGGACAGGGGTCGGGTGGCTACACCTTC. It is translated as CASSPGQGSGGYTF.

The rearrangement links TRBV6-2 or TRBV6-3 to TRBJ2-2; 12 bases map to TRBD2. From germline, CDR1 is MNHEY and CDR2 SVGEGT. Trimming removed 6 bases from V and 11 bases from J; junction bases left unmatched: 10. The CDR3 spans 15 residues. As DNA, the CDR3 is TGTGCCAGCAGCCGCGCTAGCGGGGGGGGTCGCGAGCTGTTTTTT. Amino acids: CASSRASGGGRELFF.

The CDR3 sequence: CASSSGGPSSYNEQFF. The CDR3 coding sequence is TGCGCCAGCAGCTCGGGGGGGCCGAGCTCCTACAATGAGCAGTTCTTC. This chain uses TRBV5-1 with TRBJ2-1; 8 bases line up with TRBD2. V lost 3 bases and J lost 0; bases outside the gene matches: 5. The germline V gene encodes CDR1 SGHRS and CDR2 YFSETQ. The CDR3 length is 16 residues.

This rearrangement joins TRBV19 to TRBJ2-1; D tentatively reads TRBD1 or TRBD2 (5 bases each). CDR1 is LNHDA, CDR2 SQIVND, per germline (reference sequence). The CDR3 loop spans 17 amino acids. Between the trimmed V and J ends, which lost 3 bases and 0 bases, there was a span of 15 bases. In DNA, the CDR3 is TGTGCCAGTAGTATGAGACCGGGGCCGACCTCCTACAATGAGCAGTTCTTC. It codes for CASSMRPGPTSYNEQFF.

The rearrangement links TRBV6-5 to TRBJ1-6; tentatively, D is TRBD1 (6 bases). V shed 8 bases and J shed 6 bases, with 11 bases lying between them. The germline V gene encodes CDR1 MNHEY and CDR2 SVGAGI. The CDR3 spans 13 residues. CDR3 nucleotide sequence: TGTGCCAGCGGCAGGGGAAGTAATTCACCCCTCCACTTT. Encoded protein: CASGRGSNSPLHF.